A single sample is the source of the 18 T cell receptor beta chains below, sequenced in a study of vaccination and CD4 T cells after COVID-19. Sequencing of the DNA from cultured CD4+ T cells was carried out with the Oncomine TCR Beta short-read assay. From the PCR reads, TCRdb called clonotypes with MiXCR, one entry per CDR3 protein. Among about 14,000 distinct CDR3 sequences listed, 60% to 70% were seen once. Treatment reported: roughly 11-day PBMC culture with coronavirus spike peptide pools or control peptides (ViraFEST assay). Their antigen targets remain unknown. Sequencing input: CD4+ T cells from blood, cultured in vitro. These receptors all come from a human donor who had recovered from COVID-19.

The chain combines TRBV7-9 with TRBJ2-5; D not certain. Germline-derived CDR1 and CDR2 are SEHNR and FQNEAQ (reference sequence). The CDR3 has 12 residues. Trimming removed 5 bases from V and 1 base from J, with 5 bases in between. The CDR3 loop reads CASSPFQETQYF. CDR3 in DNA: TGTGCCAGCAGCCCGTTCCAAGAGACCCAGTACTTC.

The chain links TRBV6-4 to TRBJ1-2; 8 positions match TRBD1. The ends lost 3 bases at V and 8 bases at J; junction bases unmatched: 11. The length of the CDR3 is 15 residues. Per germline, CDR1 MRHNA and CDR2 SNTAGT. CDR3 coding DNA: TGTGCCAGCAGTGAAAATCCGGGACAGGCGGGCGGCTACACCTTC. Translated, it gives CASSENPGQAGGYTF.

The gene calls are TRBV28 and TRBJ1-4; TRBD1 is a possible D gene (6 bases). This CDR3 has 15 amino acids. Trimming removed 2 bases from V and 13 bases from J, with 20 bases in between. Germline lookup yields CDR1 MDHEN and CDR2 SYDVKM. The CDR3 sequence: CASSLLQLEGGGLFF. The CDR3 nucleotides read TGTGCCAGCAGTTTACTACAGCTCGAGGGAGGGGGACTGTTTTTT.

The CDR3 nucleotides are TGCAGTGCTAGAAGAGAAGGGGATGAGCAGTTCTTC. Its protein is CSARREGDEQFF. The chain is built from TRBV20-1 and TRBJ2-1; maybe TRBD1 (5 bases). Germline values: CDR1 DFQATT, CDR2 SNEGSKA (reference sequence). The length of the CDR3 is 12 residues. Trimming took off 2 bases at V and 8 bases at J, with 10 bases between the two ends.

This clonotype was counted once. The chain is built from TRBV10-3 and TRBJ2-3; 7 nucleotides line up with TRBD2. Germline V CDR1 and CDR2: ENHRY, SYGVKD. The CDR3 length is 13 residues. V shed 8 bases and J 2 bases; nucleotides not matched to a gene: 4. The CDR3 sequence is CAIGGGITDTQYF. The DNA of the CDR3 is TGTGCCATCGGGGGGGGGATCACAGATACGCAGTATTTT.

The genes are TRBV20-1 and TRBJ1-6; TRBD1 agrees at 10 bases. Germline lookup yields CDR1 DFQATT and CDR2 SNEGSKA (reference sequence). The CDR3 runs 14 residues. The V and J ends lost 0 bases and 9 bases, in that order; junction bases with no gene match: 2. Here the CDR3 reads CSAREGTGVSPLHF. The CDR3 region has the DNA TGCAGTGCTAGAGAGGGGACAGGGGTTTCACCCCTCCACTTT.

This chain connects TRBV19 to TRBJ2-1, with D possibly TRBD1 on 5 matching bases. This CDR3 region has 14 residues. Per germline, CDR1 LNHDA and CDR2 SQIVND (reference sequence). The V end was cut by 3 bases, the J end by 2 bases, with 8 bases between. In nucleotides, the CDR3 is TGTGCCAGTAGTATTAGACAGACCTACAATGAGCAGTTCTTC. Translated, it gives CASSIRQTYNEQFF. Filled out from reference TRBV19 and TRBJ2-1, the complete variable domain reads DGGITQSPKYLFRKEGQNVTLSCEQNLNHDAMYWYRQDPGQGLRLIYYSQIVNDFQKGDIAEGYSVSREKKESFPLTVTSAQKNPTAFYLCASSIRQTYNEQFFGPGTRLTVL.

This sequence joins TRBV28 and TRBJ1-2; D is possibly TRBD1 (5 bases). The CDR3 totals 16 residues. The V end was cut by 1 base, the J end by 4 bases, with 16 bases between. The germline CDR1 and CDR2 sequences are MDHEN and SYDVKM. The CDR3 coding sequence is TGTGCCAGCAGTTTATACCAAGGTGGGGGGACCTATGGCTACACCTTC. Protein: CASSLYQGGGTYGYTF.

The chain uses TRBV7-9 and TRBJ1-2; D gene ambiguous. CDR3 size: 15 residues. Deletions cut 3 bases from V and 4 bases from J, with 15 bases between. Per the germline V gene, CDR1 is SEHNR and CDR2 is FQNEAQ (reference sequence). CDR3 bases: TGTGCCAGCAGCTTTGGCGTGAACGGGCGCTATGGCTACACCTTC. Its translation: CASSFGVNGRYGYTF.

The DNA of the CDR3 is TGCGCCAGCAGCCCCTCCCTCGAGGTTAATCAGCCCCAGCATTTT. Encoded protein: CASSPSLEVNQPQHF. The genes are TRBV5-1 and TRBJ1-5; D not resolved. Germline V lookup: CDR1 SGHRS, CDR2 YFSETQ. This CDR3 has 15 residues. Trimming took off 4 bases at V and 4 bases at J, with 15 bases between the two ends.

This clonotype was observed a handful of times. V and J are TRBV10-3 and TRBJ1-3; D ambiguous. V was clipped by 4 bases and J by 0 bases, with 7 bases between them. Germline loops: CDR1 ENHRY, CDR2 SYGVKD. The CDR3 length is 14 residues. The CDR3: CAISGVNSGNTIYF. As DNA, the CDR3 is TGTGCCATCAGTGGAGTAAACTCTGGAAACACCATATATTTT.

The CDR3 nucleotides read TGTGCCAGCAGGCGAGAGTATGGCTACACCTTC. Translating gives CASRREYGYTF. The chain links TRBV6-1 to TRBJ1-2; D not certain. Germline CDR1 is MNHNS and CDR2 is SASEGT. V dropped 6 bases and J dropped 5 bases, with 7 bases sitting between them. CDR3 length: 11 residues.

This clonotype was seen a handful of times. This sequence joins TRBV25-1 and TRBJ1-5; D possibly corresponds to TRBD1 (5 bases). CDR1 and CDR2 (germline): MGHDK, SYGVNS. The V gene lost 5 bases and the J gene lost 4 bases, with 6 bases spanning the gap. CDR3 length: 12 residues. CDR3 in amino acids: CASSWGNQPQHF. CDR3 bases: TGTGCCAGCAGTTGGGGGAATCAGCCCCAGCATTTT. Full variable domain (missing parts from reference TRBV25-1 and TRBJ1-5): EADIYQTPRYLVIGTGKKITLECSQTMGHDKMYWYQQDPGMELHLIHYSYGVNSTEKGDLSSESTVSRIRTEHFPLTLESARPSHTSQYLCASSWGNQPQHFGDGTRLSIL.

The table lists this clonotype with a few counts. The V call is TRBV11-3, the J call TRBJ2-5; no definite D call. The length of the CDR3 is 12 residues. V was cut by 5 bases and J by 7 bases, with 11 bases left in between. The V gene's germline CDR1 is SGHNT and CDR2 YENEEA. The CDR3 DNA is TGTGCCAGCAGCCCCCTTGGCGGGACCCAGTACTTC. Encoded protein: CASSPLGGTQYF.

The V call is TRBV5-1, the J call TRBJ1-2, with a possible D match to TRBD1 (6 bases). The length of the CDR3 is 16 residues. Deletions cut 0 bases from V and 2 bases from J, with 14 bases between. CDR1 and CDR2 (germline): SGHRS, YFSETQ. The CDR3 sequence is CASSLDGTIGNYGYTF. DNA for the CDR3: TGCGCCAGCAGCTTGGATGGGACAATAGGGAACTATGGCTACACCTTC.

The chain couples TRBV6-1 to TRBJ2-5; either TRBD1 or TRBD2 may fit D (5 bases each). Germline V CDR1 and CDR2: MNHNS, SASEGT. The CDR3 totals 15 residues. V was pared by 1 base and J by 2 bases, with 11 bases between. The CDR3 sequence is CASSEGTGLQETQYF. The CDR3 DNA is TGTGCCAGCAGTGAAGGAACAGGACTTCAAGAGACCCAGTACTTC.

Here the CDR3 DNA reads TGTGCCAGCAGCTTCCCAGGGAGGAACACTGAAGCTTTCTTT. This sequence encodes CASSFPGRNTEAFF. The chain employs TRBV7-2 and TRBJ1-1; possibly TRBD1 for D (5 bases). The ends were cut back, 3 bases at V and 1 base at J, with 9 bases in the middle. CDR3 length: 14 amino acids. Germline CDR1 is SGHTA and CDR2 is FQGNSA.

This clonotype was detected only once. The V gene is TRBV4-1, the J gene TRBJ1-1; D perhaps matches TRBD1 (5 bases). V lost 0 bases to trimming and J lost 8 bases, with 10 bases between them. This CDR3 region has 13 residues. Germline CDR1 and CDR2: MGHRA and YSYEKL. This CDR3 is CASSQEAGTEAFF. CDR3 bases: TGCGCCAGCAGCCAAGAGGCAGGGACGGAAGCTTTCTTT.